This T cell receptor beta chain was sequenced during a study of T cells expressing NK-cell markers. 5'RACE template switching with UMIs produced the TCR beta cDNA. TCRdb reprocessed the 5' RACE reads; each CDR3 protein has one entry and no DNA is given. This sample's table has about 390,000 distinct CDR3 sequences. CDR3 size: 14 residues. In germline, CDR1 is MNHEY, CDR2 SVGAGI. General observations from the study: The study found dominant NKG2C+ clonotypes at about 1.0-8% of CD8+ T cells in about six donors.

Of note for this clonotype: Its antigen is currently unknown.

The source of this sequence is a woman in her fifties or sixties in good health. Material for sequencing was blood T cells: a sorted CD56 or NKG2C T cell subset, CD4+ or CD8+ T cells, or bulk PBMC T cells (not recorded which). The chain employs TRBV6-5 and TRBJ2-7; no DNA is available, so the TRBD1 call from TCRdb remains unchecked. The CDR3 protein is CASSSGQLSYEQYF.